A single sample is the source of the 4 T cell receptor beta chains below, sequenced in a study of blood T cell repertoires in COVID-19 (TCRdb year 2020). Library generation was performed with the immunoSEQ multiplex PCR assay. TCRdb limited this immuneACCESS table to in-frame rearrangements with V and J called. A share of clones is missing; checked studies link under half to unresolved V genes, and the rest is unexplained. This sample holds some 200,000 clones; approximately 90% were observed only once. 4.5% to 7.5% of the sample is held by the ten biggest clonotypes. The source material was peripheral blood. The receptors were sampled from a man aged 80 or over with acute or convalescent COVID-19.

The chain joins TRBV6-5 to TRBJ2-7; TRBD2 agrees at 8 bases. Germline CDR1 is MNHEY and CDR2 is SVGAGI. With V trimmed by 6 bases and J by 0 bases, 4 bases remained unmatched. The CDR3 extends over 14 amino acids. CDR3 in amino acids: CASRLSGSSYEQYV. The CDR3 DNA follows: TGTGCCAGCAGATTGAGCGGGAGCTCCTACGAGCAGTACGTC.

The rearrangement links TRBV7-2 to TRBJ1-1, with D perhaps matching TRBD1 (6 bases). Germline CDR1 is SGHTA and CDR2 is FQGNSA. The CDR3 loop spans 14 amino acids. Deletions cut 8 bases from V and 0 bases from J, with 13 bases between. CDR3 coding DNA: TGTGCCAGCGGTCACAGGGCCCTGAACACTGAAGCTTTCTTT. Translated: CASGHRALNTEAFF.

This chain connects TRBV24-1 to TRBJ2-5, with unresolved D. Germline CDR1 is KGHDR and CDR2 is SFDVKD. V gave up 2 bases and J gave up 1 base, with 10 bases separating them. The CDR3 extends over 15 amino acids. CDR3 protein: CATSDSRGTQETQYF. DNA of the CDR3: TGTGCCACCAGTGATTCTCGCGGTACCCAAGAGACCCAGTACTTC.

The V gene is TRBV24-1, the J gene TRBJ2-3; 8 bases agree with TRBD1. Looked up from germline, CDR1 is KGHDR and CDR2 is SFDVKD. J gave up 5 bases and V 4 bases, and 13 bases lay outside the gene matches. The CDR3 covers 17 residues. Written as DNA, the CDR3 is TGTGCCACCAGTGACAGGGGACAGGCTCTTGGCATAGATACGCAGTATTTT. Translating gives CATSDRGQALGIDTQYF.